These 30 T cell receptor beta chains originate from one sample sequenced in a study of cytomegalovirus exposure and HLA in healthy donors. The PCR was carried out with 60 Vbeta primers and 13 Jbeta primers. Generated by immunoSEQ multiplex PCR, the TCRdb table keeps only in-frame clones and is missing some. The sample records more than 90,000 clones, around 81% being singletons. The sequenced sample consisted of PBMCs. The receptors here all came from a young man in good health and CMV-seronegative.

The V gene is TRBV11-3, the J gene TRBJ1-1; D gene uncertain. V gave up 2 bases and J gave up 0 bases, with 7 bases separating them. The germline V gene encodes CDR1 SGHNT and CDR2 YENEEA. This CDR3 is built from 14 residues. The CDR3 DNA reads TGTGCCAGCAGCTTAAGAGGGATGAACACTGAAGCTTTCTTT. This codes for CASSLRGMNTEAFF.

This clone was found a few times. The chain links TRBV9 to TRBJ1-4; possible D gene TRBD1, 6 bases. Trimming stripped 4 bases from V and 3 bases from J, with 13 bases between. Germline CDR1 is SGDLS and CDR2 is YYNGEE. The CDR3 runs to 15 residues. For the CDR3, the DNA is TGTGCCAGCAGCCCCCAGGGGTTAGCTAATGAAAAACTGTTTTTT. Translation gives CASSPQGLANEKLFF.

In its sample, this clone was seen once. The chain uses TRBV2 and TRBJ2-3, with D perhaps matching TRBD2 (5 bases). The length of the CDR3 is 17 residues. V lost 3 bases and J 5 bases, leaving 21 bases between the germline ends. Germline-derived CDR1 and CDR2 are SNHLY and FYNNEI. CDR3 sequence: CASSDLGAPKREDTQYF. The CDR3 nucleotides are TGTGCCAGCAGTGATTTAGGTGCCCCTAAGAGGGAAGATACGCAGTATTTT.

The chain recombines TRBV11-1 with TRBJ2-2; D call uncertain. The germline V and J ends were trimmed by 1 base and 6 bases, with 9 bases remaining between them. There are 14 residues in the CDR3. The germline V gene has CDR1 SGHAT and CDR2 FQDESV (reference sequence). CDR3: CASSLDFGPGELFF. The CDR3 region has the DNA TGTGCCAGCAGCTTAGATTTTGGGCCCGGGGAGCTGTTTTTT.

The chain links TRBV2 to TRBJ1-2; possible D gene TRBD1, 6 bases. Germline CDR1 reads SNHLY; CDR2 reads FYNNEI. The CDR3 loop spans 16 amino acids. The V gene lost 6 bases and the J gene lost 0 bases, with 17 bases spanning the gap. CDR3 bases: TGTGCCAGCAGGAAAGAAACAGGGCAGACTAACTATGGCTACACCTTC. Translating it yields CASRKETGQTNYGYTF.

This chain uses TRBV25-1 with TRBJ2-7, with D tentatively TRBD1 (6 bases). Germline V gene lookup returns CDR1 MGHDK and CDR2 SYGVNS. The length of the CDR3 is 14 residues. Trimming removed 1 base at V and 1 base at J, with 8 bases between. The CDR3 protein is CASSEFGQSYEQYF. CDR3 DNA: TGTGCCAGCAGTGAATTTGGACAGTCCTACGAGCAGTACTTC.

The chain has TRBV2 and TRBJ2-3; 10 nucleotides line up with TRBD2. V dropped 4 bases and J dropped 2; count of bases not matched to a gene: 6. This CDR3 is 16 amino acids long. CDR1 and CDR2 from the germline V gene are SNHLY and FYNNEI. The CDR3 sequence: CASSVVAGGSTDTQYF. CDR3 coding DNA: TGTGCCAGCAGTGTCGTAGCGGGAGGTTCCACAGATACGCAGTATTTT.

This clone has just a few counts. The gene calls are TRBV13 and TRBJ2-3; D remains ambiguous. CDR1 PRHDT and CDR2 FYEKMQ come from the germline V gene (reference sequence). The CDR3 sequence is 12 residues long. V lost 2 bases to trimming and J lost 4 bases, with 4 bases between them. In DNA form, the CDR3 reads TGTGCCAGCAGCTTACTTCCAGATACGCAGTATTTT. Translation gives CASSLLPDTQYF.

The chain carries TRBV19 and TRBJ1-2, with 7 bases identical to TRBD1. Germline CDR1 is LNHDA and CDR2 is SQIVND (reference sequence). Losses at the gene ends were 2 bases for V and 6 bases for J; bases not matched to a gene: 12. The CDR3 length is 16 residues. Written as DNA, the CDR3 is TGTGCCAGTAGTATAAGCCGACAGGGTGGTCGAAATGGCTACACCTTC. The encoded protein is CASSISRQGGRNGYTF.

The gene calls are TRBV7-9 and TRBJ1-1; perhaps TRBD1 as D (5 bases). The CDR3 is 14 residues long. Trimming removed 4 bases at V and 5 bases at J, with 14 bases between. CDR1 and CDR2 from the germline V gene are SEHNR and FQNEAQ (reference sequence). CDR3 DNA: TGTGCCAGCAGCTCGGGGGGTGTGCCGACTGAAGCTTTCTTT. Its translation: CASSSGGVPTEAFF. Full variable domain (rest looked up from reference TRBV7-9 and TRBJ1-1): DTGVSQNPRHKITKRGQNVTFRCDPISEHNRLYWYRQTLGQGPEFLTYFQNEAQLEKSRLLSDRFSAERPKGSFSTLEIQRTEQGDSAMYLCASSSGGVPTEAFFGQGTRLTVV.

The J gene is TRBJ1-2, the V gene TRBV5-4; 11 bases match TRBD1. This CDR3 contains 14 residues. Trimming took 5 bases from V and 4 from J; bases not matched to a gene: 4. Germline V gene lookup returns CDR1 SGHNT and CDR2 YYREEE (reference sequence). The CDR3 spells CASRPGTGGYGYTF. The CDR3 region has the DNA TGTGCCAGCAGACCCGGGACAGGGGGCTATGGCTACACCTTC. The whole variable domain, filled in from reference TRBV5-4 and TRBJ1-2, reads ETGVTQSPTHLIKTRGQQVTLRCSSQSGHNTVSWYQQALGQGPQFIFQYYREEENGRGNFPPRFSGLQFPNYSSELNVNALELDDSALYLCASRPGTGGYGYTFGSGTRLTVV.

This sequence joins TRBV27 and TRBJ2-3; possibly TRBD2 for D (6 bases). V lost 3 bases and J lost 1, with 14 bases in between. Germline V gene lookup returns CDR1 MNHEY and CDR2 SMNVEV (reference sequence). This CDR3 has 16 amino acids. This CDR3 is CASSFGTRMGTDTQYF. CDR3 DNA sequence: TGTGCCAGCAGTTTCGGGACTCGGATGGGCACAGATACGCAGTATTTT.

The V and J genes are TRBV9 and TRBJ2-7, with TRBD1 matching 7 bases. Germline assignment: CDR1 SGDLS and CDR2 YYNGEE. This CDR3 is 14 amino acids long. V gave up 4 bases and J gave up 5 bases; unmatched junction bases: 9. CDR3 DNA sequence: TGTGCCAGCAGCCCTTGGGACAGCATCCACGAGCAGTACTTC. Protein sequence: CASSPWDSIHEQYF.

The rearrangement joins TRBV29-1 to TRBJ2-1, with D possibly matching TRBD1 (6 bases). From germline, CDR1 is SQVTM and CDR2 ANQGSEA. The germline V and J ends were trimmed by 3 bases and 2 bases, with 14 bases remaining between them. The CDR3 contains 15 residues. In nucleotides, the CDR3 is TGCAGCGTTGATAGGACAGCGTGGGCCTACAATGAGCAGTTCTTC. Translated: CSVDRTAWAYNEQFF.

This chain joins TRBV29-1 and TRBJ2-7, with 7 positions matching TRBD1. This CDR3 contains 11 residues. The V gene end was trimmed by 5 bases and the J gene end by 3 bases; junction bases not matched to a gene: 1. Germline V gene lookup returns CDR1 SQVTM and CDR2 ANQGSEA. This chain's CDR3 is CSVRDSYEQYV. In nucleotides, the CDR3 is TGCAGCGTTCGGGACAGCTACGAGCAGTACGTC.

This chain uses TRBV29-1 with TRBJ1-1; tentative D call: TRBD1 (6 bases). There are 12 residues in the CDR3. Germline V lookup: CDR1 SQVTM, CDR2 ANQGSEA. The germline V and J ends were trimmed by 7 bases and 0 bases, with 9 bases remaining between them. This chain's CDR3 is CSADRLNTEAFF. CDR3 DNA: TGCAGCGCGGACAGACTGAACACTGAAGCTTTCTTT.

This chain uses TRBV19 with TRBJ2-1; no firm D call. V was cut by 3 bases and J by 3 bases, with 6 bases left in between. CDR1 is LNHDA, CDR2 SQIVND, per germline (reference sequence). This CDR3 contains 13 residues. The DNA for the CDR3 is TGTGCCAGTAGTATCAACAGCTACAATGAGCAGTTCTTC. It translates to CASSINSYNEQFF.

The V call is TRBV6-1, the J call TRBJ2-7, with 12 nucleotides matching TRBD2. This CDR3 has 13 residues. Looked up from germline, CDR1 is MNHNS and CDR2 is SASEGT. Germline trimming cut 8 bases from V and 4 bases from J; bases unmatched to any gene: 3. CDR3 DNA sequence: TGTGCCAGCGGACTAGCGGGGTGGTACGAGCAGTACGTC. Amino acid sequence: CASGLAGWYEQYV.

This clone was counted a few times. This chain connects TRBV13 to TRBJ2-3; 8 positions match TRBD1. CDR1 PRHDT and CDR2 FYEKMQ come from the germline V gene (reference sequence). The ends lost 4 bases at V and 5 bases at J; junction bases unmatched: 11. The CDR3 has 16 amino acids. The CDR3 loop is CASSSEGTGVIDTQYF. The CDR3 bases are TGTGCCAGCAGCTCCGAAGGGACAGGCGTAATAGATACGCAGTATTTT.

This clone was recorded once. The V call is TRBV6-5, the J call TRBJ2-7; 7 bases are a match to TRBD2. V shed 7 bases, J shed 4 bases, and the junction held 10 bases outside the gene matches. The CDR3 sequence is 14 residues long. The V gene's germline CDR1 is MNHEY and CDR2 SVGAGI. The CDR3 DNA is TGTGCCAGCACCACACCGGGGGGAGGATACGAGCAGTACTTC. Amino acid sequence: CASTTPGGGYEQYF.

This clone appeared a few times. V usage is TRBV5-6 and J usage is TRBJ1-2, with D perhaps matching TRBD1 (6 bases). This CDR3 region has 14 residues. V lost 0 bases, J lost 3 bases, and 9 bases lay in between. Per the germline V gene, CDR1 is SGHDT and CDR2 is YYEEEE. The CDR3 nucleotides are TGTGCCAGCAGCTTGGGCAGGGGACACTATGGCTACACCTTC. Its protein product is CASSLGRGHYGYTF. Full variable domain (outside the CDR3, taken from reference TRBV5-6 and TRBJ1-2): DAGVTQSPTHLIKTRGQQVTLRCSPKSGHDTVSWYQQALGQGPQFIFQYYEEEERQRGNFPDRFSGHQFPNYSSELNVNALLLGDSALYLCASSLGRGHYGYTFGSGTRLTVV.

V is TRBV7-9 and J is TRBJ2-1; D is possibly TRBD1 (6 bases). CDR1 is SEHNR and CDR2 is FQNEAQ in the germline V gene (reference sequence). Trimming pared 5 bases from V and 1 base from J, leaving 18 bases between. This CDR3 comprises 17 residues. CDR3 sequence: CASSPSSTGKSYNEQFF. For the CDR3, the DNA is TGTGCCAGCAGCCCGAGTTCTACAGGGAAGTCCTACAATGAGCAGTTCTTC.

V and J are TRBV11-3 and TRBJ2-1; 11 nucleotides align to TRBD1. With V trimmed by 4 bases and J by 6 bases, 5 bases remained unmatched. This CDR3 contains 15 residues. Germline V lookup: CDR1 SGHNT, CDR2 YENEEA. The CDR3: CASSSGTGGLNEQFF. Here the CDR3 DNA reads TGTGCCAGCAGCTCCGGGACAGGGGGTCTCAATGAGCAGTTCTTC.

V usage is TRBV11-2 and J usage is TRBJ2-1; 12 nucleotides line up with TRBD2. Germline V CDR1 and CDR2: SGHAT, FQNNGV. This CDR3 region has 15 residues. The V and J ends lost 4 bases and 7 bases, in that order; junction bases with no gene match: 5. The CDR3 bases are TGTGCCAGCAGCTCTCTAGCGGGGGGGCCTAATGAGCAGTTCTTC. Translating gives CASSSLAGGPNEQFF.

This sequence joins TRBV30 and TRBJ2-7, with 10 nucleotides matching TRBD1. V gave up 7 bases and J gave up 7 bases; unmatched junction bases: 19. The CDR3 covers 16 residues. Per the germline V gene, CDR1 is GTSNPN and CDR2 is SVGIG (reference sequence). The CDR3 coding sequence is TGTGCCTCCCCACGAACCGGGACAGGGGCCAACAGGGAGCAGTACGTC. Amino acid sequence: CASPRTGTGANREQYV.

The CDR3: CASSLTSGDSYNEQFF. The CDR3 nucleotides are TGTGCCAGCTCACTAACTAGCGGGGACAGCTACAATGAGCAGTTCTTC. The V and J genes are TRBV18 and TRBJ2-1; 10 bases fit TRBD2. Germline CDR1 is KGHSH and CDR2 is LQKENI. The trim removed 4 bases at V and 3 bases at J, leaving 6 bases unmatched. The CDR3 totals 16 residues.

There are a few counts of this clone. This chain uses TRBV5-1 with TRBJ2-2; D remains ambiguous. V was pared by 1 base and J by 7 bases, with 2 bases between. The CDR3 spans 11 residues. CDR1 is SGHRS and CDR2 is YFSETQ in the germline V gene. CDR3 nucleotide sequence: TGCGCCAGCAGCTTGTACGGGGAGCTGTTTTTT. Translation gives CASSLYGELFF. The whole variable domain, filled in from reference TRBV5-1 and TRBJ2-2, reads KAGVTQTPRYLIKTRGQQVTLSCSPISGHRSVSWYQQTPGQGLQFLFEYFSETQRNKGNFPGRFSGRQFSNSRSEMNVSTLELGDSALYLCASSLYGELFFGEGSRLTVL.

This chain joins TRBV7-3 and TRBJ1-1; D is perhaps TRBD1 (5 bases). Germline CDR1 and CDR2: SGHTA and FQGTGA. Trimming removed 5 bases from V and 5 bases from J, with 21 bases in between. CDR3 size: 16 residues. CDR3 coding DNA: TGTGCCAGCAGCCCTCGCGTTGGGGGGTCGAAGACTGAAGCTTTCTTT. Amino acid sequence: CASSPRVGGSKTEAFF.

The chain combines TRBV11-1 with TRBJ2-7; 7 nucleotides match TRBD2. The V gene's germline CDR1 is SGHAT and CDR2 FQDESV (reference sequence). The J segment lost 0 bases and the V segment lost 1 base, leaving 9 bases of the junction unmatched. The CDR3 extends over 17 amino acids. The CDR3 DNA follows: TGTGCCAGCAGCTTAGGAGGTCTGCGGGGGAGCTCCTACGAGCAGTACTTC. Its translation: CASSLGGLRGSSYEQYF. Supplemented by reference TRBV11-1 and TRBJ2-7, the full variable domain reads EAEVAQSPRYKITEKSQAVAFWCDPISGHATLYWYRQILGQGPELLVQFQDESVVDDSQLPKDRFSAERLKGVDSTLKIQPAELGDSAMYLCASSLGGLRGSSYEQYFGPGTRLTVT.

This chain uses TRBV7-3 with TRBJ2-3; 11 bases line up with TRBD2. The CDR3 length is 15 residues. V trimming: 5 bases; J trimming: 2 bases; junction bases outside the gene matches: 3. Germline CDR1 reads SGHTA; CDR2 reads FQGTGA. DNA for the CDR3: TGTGCCAGCAGCCATAGCGGGGGGGCCACAGATACGCAGTATTTT. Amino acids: CASSHSGGATDTQYF. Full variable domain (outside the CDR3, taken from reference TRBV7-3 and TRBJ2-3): GAGVSQTPSNKVTEKGKYVELRCDPISGHTALYWYRQSLGQGPEFLIYFQGTGAADDSGLPNDRFFAVRPEGSVSTLKIQRTERGDSAVYLCASSHSGGATDTQYFGPGTRLTVL.